This is a list of T cell receptor beta chains from one sample in a study of cytotoxic CD8 clonotypes in ibrutinib-treated CLL. Only in-frame clones appear in the TCRdb table, and some are missing; sequencing was by immunoSEQ multiplex PCR. This table has about 140,000 clones, 80% to 95% appearing once. The sequences come from PBMCs, collected after 12 months of ibrutinib treatment. Receptor source: a human donor with chronic lymphocytic leukemia. CDR3s include the opening cysteine and the closing phenylalanine or tryptophan. Fields, in order: V gene, J gene, clone size, D gene, CDR3 DNA, CDR3 protein. A D gene is named only where the DNA matches it firmly. Some rows mark clone size as missing; the rest say once, few, many or name a class of expanded clone.

TRBV9	TRBJ1-1	-	-	TGTGCCAGCAGCGTAGGAAAAGAGGGAGGGAACACTGAAGCTTTCTTT	CASSVGKEGGNTEAFF
TRBV7-9	TRBJ1-3	-	-	TGTGCCAGCGCACCCCAGGGGATCGTAGCATATTTT	CASAPQGIVAYF
TRBV7-3	TRBJ2-1	-	TRBD2	TGTGCCAGCAGCTTAACGTTAAGCGGGAGGGCCAATGAGCAGTTCTTC	CASSLTLSGRANEQFF
TRBV14	TRBJ1-2	-	TRBD1	TGTGCCAGCAGCCAAGATTTCGGGGACAGCCCTAACTATGGCTACACCTTC	CASSQDFGDSPNYGYTF
TRBV5-1	TRBJ2-6	-	-	TGCGCCAGCAGCTTGGCCCAGGGCAAGTCGGCTGGGGCCAACGTCCTGACTTTC	CASSLAQGKSAGANVLTF
TRBV5-1	TRBJ2-7	-	TRBD2	TGCGCCAGCAGCTTGGAGTGGCCTAGCGGGATCTACGAGCAGTACTTC	CASSLEWPSGIYEQYF
TRBV27	TRBJ1-1	-	-	TGTGCCAGCAGATTTTCGAGTGGGGGCACTGAAGCTTTCTTT	CASRFSSGGTEAFF
TRBV5-4	TRBJ2-3	-	TRBD2	TGTGCCAGCAGCAGGGGACTAGCGGGAGCAGATACGCAGTATTTT	CASSRGLAGADTQYF
TRBV10-1	TRBJ2-1	-	-	TGCGCCAGCAGTCCAACCTCAAGCGGAGGATCCTACAATGAGCAGTTCTTC	CASSPTSSGGSYNEQFF
TRBV30	TRBJ2-1	-	-	TGTGCCTGGAGAGGACAGAGGGTACGCAATGAGCAGTTCTTC	CAWRGQRVRNEQFF
TRBV18	TRBJ2-7	-	TRBD2	TGTGCCAGCTCACCGAGAGACTCGGGACTAGAGGGTCCTGACGAGCAGTACTTC	CASSPRDSGLEGPDEQYF
TRBV27	TRBJ2-7	-	-	TGTGCCAGCAGTCCAGAGGTAGGGGTGGAAAGGGAGCAGTACTTC	CASSPEVGVEREQYF
TRBV10-3	TRBJ2-3	-	TRBD2	TGTGCCAGCTTTAGCGGGGATGAGGATACGCAGTATTTT	CASFSGDEDTQYF
TRBV15	TRBJ2-5	-	-	TGTGCCACCAGAGGAGTAAAGGAAGAGACCCAGTACTTC	CATRGVKEETQYF
TRBV6-5	TRBJ2-7	-	TRBD1	TGTGCCAGCAGTAACTTTCGGACAGGGGGGAACGAGCAGTACTTC	CASSNFRTGGNEQYF
TRBV7-9	TRBJ2-7	-	-	TGTGCCAGCAGCTCGCCCCTGGGGGCAGGTAACGAGCAGTACTTC	CASSSPLGAGNEQYF
TRBV6-1	TRBJ2-1	-	-	TGTGCCAGCAGACCCGGGACTGGTTACAATGAGCAGTTCTTC	CASRPGTGYNEQFF
TRBV6-6	TRBJ2-1	-	TRBD1	TGTGCCAGCACCCGACAGGGTATGGGCCAGGCTGAGCAGTTCTTC	CASTRQGMGQAEQFF
TRBV28	TRBJ2-7	-	-	TGTGCCACTCTTTCCTACGAGCAGTACTTC	CATLSYEQYF
TRBV29-1	TRBJ2-5	-	TRBD2	TGCAGCGTAGCGGGGGAGCTGGGAGAGACCCAGTACTTC	CSVAGELGETQYF
TRBV18	TRBJ2-5	-	TRBD2	TGTGCCAGCTCACCCCGGGCGGCGGGAGGTACCGAGACCCAGTACTTC	CASSPRAAGGTETQYF
TRBV30	TRBJ1-1	-	-	TGTATTGCGGGACTGAGGAACACTGAAGCTTTCTTT	CIAGLRNTEAFF
TRBV19	TRBJ2-1	-	TRBD2	TGTGCCAGTAGTACCACTAGCGACCAATACAATGAGCAGTTCTTC	CASSTTSDQYNEQFF
TRBV6-1	TRBJ2-2	-	-	TGTGCCATAACACGTGTGAGCGGCACCGGGGAGCTGTTTTTT	CAITRVSGTGELFF
TRBV27	TRBJ1-3	-	TRBD1	TGTGCCAGCAGTCCCCTACAGGGGAGCTCTGGAAACACCATATATTTT	CASSPLQGSSGNTIYF
TRBV28	TRBJ1-4	-	-	TGTGCCAGCAGTACTCTCGACACGTCTAATGAAAAACTGTTTTTT	CASSTLDTSNEKLFF
TRBV19	TRBJ2-6	-	-	TGTGCCAGTAGTGCTCAGGGTACAGGGGCCAACGTCCTGACTTTC	CASSAQGTGANVLTF
TRBV27	TRBJ2-7	-	TRBD2	TGTGCCAGCAGTTTGCAGCGGGAGTCATACGAGCAGTACTTC	CASSLQRESYEQYF
TRBV29-1	TRBJ1-1	-	-	TGCAGCGTCGGCCCTTTCACTGAAGCTTTCTTT	CSVGPFTEAFF
TRBV6-5	TRBJ2-7	-	TRBD1	TGTGCCAGCAGTTACCGGATACAGGGGGGAAACGAGCAGTACTTC	CASSYRIQGGNEQYF
TRBV10-3	TRBJ2-7	-	TRBD2	TGTGCCACCGGTGTGGGGGGGGTTCCGGAGCAGTACTTC	CATGVGGVPEQYF
TRBV28	TRBJ1-1	-	TRBD1	TGTGCCAGCAGTTTATTGGGGACAGGCAAGGCTTTCTTT	CASSLLGTGKAFF
TRBV15	TRBJ2-1	-	-	TGTGCCACCAGCAGACTTGCGGACAGTGTGAGCTCCTACAATGAGCAGTTCTTC	CATSRLADSVSSYNEQFF
TRBV6-5	TRBJ1-4	-	-	TGTGCCAGCAGTTTACGGACAAATGAAAAACTGTTTTTT	CASSLRTNEKLFF
TRBV28	TRBJ2-1	-	-	TGTGCCAGCAGTTTGGGCGTTGTAGGGAGGCCCCGTTACAATGAGCAGTTCTTC	CASSLGVVGRPRYNEQFF
TRBV19	TRBJ2-2	-	-	TGTGCCAGTAGTATAAACCGGGACACCGGGGAGCTGTTTTTT	CASSINRDTGELFF
TRBV7-2	TRBJ1-2	-	-	TGTGCCAGCAGCTTCGGACATCTGAACTATGGCTACACCTTC	CASSFGHLNYGYTF
TRBV29-1	TRBJ2-7	-	-	TGCAGCGCCGTGACCGGGGCCGGGTACGAGCAGTACTTC	CSAVTGAGYEQYF
TRBV9	TRBJ2-3	-	-	TGTGCCAGCAGCGCCTGGACAGCGGGCACAGATACGCAGTATTTT	CASSAWTAGTDTQYF
TRBV9	TRBJ2-5	-	-	TGTGCCAGCAGCCTTATGGGAACTGGGGGGGAGACCCAGTACTTC	CASSLMGTGGETQYF
TRBV11-2	TRBJ2-2	-	-	TGTGCCAGCAGCCGCGATCCCGCCGGGGAGCTGTTTTTT	CASSRDPAGELFF
TRBV28	TRBJ2-4	-	TRBD1	TGTGCCAGCAGTAACGGGGACAGCCCAAACATTCAGTACTTC	CASSNGDSPNIQYF
TRBV6-5	TRBJ2-5	-	TRBD1	TGTGCCAGCAGAACAGGGGGAAAAGAGACCCAGTACTTC	CASRTGGKETQYF
TRBV6-4	TRBJ2-1	-	TRBD1	TGTGCCAGCAGTCATAGGGGGCAGGATGAGCAGTTCTTC	CASSHRGQDEQFF
TRBV2	TRBJ1-5	few	-	TGTGCCAACTCCCGGGACAGCAATCAGCCCCAGCATTTT	CANSRDSNQPQHF
TRBV5-1	TRBJ2-5	-	TRBD1	TGCGCCAGCAGCTTACAGGGGGCTCTAGAGACCCAGTACTTC	CASSLQGALETQYF
TRBV29-1	TRBJ1-2	-	-	TGCAGCACCGGGACGGAACGTGGCTATGGCTACACCTTC	CSTGTERGYGYTF
TRBV19	TRBJ2-2	-	-	TGTGCCAGTAAAACAGGGACGAAATCGACCGGGGAGCTGTTTTTT	CASKTGTKSTGELFF